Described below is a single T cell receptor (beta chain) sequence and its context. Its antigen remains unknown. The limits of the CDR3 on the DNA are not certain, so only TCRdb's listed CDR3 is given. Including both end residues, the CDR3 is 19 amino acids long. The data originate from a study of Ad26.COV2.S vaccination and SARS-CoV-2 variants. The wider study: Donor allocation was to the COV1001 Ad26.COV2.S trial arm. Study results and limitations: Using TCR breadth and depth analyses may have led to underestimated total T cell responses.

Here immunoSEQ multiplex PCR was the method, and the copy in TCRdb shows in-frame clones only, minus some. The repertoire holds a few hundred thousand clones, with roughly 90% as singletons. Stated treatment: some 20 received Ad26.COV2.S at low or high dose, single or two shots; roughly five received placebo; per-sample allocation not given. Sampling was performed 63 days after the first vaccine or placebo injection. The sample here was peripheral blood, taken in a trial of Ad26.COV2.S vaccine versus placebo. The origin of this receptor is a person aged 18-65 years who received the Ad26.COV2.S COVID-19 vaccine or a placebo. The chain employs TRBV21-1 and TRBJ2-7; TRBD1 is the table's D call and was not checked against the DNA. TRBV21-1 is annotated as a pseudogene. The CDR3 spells CASRSGVGQGAMLSYEQYF.